A selection of T cell receptor beta chains follows, all from one sample in a study of blood T cell repertoires in COVID-19. Profiling relied on immunoSEQ multiplex PCR, and the TCRdb table lists in-frame clones only, not all of them. The table records approximately 100,000 clones, 80% to 95% of them present only once. The specimen sequenced was peripheral blood. All receptors derive from a man in his 60s with acute or convalescent COVID-19. CDR3s include the opening cysteine and the closing phenylalanine or tryptophan. Fields, in order: V gene, J gene, CDR3 protein.

>TRBV30|TRBJ2-7
CAWSRGTGYEQYF
>TRBV6-5|TRBJ2-3
CASSSPRLAGTDTQYF
>TRBV6-5|TRBJ2-2
CASSYGGGPTGELFF
>TRBV5-4|TRBJ2-3
CASRIDSTDTQYF
>TRBV6-1|TRBJ1-4
CASSETGKNEKLFF
>TRBV9|TRBJ2-1
CASSVEVGPVSSYNEQFF
>TRBV19|TRBJ1-3
CASSSRGQAGNTIYF
>TRBV29-1|TRBJ1-2
CSVGDRHNYGYTF
>TRBV27|TRBJ1-3
CASSSTGVAGNTIYF
>TRBV30|TRBJ1-5
CAWSVGGQSNQPQHF
>TRBV14|TRBJ2-3
CASSPSMVSSGTQYF
>TRBV28|TRBJ2-3
CASSSLAGTDTQYF
>TRBV6-6|TRBJ2-2
CASRRTGNTGELFF
>TRBV11-3|TRBJ2-1
CASSSRNNEQFF
>TRBV27|TRBJ1-6
CASSPINSFDSPLHF
>TRBV5-1|TRBJ2-5
CASSGTGGRGETQYF
>TRBV19|TRBJ2-1
CASRADGPSSYNEQFF
>TRBV9|TRBJ2-2
CASSPQREFGELFF
>TRBV5-1|TRBJ1-6
CASSLEGSVDNSPLHF
>TRBV19|TRBJ1-2
CASSNPGGRESYGYTF
>TRBV7-9|TRBJ1-5
CASSSERGSNQPQHF
>TRBV28|TRBJ2-5
CASSLRLAGGLETQYF
>TRBV30|TRBJ2-1
CAWSARGQILAYNEQFF
>TRBV28|TRBJ2-1
CASGGTPYNEQFF
>TRBV10-2|TRBJ1-4
CASSEIRFGEKLFF
>TRBV2|TRBJ2-1
CASGRSGNEQFF
>TRBV6-5|TRBJ2-3
CASLRSGAEDTQYF
>TRBV2|TRBJ2-7
CASSEKGRGTPTTYEQYF
>TRBV4-1|TRBJ1-6
CASSQVLPTGTGGSPLHF
>TRBV3-1/TRBV3-2|TRBJ1-6
CASSLPAENSPLHF
>TRBV19|TRBJ1-5
CASSIRRAGQPQHF
>TRBV30|TRBJ2-7
CAWSPPTSDEQYF
>TRBV13|TRBJ2-2
CASSFGGRANTGELFF
>TRBV28|TRBJ2-7
CASTPGTGGFYEQYF
>TRBV5-8|TRBJ2-5
CASSPGQGQETQYF